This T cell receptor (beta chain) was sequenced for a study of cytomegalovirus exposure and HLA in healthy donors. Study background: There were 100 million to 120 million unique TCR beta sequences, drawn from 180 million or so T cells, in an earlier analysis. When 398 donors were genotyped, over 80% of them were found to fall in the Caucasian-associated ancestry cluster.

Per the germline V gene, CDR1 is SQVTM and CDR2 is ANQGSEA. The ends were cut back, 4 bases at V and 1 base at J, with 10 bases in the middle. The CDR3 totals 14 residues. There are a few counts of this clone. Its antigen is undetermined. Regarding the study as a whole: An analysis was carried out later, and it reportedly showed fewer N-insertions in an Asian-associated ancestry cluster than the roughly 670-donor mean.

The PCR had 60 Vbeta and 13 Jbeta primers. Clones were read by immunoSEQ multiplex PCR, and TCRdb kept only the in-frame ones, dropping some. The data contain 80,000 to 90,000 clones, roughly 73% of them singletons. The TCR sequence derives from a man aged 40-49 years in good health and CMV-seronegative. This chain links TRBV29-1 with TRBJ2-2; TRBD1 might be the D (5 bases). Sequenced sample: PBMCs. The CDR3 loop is CSVVLRENTGELFF. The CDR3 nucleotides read TGCAGCGTTGTTCTCAGGGAGAACACCGGGGAGCTGTTTTTT.